Below, one T cell receptor (beta chain) is given with its context. The data are from a study of blood T cell repertoires in COVID-19. Study context: Some COVID-19 samples were acute and others convalescent; all came from the United States, Italy and Spain. T cells, B-cell-depleted T cells, or PBMCs supplied cDNA or gDNA.

Study processing details: It was from reference gene primer amplification that nucleated cell counts were estimated. The repertoire was sequenced with immunoSEQ multiplex PCR; TCRdb's copy has only in-frame clones and lacks some. V and J calls and clone size follow that table, whereas D and trimming were derived from the DNA. The repertoire holds about 100,000 clones, with around 88% as singletons. Germline CDR1 SGHRS, CDR2 YFSETQ. The CDR3 has 13 amino acids. Germline trimming cut 7 bases from V and 2 bases from J; bases unmatched to any gene: 5. The chain joins TRBV5-1 to TRBJ2-5; 7 nucleotides align to TRBD2. The clonotype was recovered from a human donor in a cohort sampled during active COVID-19. The sequenced sample consisted of peripheral blood. In DNA, the CDR3 is TGCGCCAGCGCGGGAGAGAAACAAGAGACCCAGTACTTC. It translates to CASAGEKQETQYF.